One sample yielded the 9 T cell receptor beta chains listed below, sequenced in a study of blood T cell repertoires in COVID-19. Some clones are missing from TCRdb's copy, which holds only in-frame ones; the method was immunoSEQ multiplex PCR. This sample yields about 280,000 clones, of which approximately 88% are seen a single time; about 8.6% belongs to the top ten. Sequenced sample: peripheral blood. The receptors originated from a young man with active or convalescent COVID-19.

The table lists this clone with a count of one. The chain recombines TRBV18 with TRBJ2-7, with D unresolved. V lost 2 bases to trimming and J lost 2 bases, with 13 bases between them. The CDR3 contains 15 residues. CDR1 and CDR2 (germline): KGHSH, LQKENI. CDR3 region: CASSPTTVLAYEQYF. The CDR3 coding sequence is TGTGCCAGCTCACCAACCACAGTGTTGGCCTACGAGCAGTACTTC.

This chain links TRBV2 with TRBJ1-6; D ambiguous. CDR1 and CDR2 from the germline V gene are SNHLY and FYNNEI. The V and J ends lost 1 base and 7 bases respectively, with 11 bases between them. The CDR3 runs to 15 residues. CDR3 protein: CASSEEGGGNSPLHF. CDR3 nucleotides: TGTGCCAGCAGTGAAGAGGGTGGAGGGAATTCACCCCTCCACTTT.

V and J are TRBV3-1 (or the pseudogene TRBV3-2) and TRBJ2-5, with D perhaps matching TRBD2 (6 bases). V lost 6 bases, J lost 1 base, and 18 bases lay in between. Germline V gene data show CDR1 as LGHDT and CDR2 as YNNKEL (reference sequence). CDR3 length: 16 residues. This CDR3 is CASRYPGVGTQETQYF. The DNA of the CDR3 is TGTGCCAGCAGATACCCGGGGGTTGGGACCCAAGAGACCCAGTACTTC.

This rearrangement joins TRBV7-2 to TRBJ1-3; D unclear. The CDR3 totals 13 residues. Germline V lookup: CDR1 SGHTA, CDR2 FQGNSA. Trimming stripped 2 bases from V and 8 bases from J, with 10 bases between. The CDR3 sequence: CASSLSVVDTIYF. DNA of the CDR3: TGTGCCAGCAGCTTAAGTGTAGTGGACACCATATATTTT.

The chain couples TRBV5-4 to TRBJ2-7; maybe TRBD2 (6 bases). Germline V gives CDR1 SGHNT, CDR2 YYREEE (reference sequence). V lost 2 bases and J lost 4, with 16 bases in between. The CDR3 spans 15 residues. CDR3 nucleotide sequence: TGTGCCAGCAGCTTCCGGGACCGCGGGGTTTACGAGCAGTACTTC. Amino acid sequence: CASSFRDRGVYEQYF.

The chain joins TRBV14 to TRBJ2-7; possibly TRBD2 for D (5 bases). This CDR3 comprises 12 residues. In germline, CDR1 is SGHDN, CDR2 FVKESK. Trimming removed 4 bases from V and 4 bases from J, with 8 bases in between. The CDR3, as DNA: TGTGCCAGCAGCCCAACGGGATACGAGCAGTACTTC. Translation: CASSPTGYEQYF. The full variable domain, completed using reference TRBV14 and TRBJ2-7, is EAGVTQFPSHSVIEKGQTVTLRCDPISGHDNLYWYRRVMGKEIKFLLHFVKESKQDESGMPNNRFLAERTGGTYSTLKVQPAELEDSGVYFCASSPTGYEQYFGPGTRLTVT.

J is TRBJ2-2 and V is TRBV9, with 14 bases matching TRBD2. The ends lost 3 bases at V and 4 bases at J; junction bases unmatched: 2. The CDR3 is made up of 16 amino acids. CDR1 is SGDLS and CDR2 is YYNGEE in the germline V gene. The CDR3 DNA reads as TGTGCCAGCAGCGGGGGACTAGCGGGGGTCACCGGGGAGCTGTTTTTT. Amino acid sequence: CASSGGLAGVTGELFF.

The genes are TRBV27 and TRBJ1-1, with D maybe TRBD1 (5 bases). CDR1 is MNHEY, CDR2 SMNVEV, per germline (reference sequence). The CDR3 is 15 residues long. The V and J ends lost 1 base and 4 bases respectively, with 13 bases between them. CDR3 sequence: CASSLYRGTGTEAFF. Written as DNA, the CDR3 is TGTGCCAGCAGTTTATATCGCGGGACGGGCACTGAAGCTTTCTTT.

A single count supports this clone. The V and J genes are TRBV10-3 and TRBJ1-1; the match to TRBD1 covers 9 bases. The CDR3 covers 13 residues. The junction had 3 bases not matched to a gene; V was cut back by 6 bases and J by 4 bases. Per the germline V gene, CDR1 is ENHRY and CDR2 is SYGVKD. Here the CDR3 DNA reads TGTGCCATCAGGGGGACAGGGCGCACTGAAGCTTTCTTT. Protein product: CAIRGTGRTEAFF.